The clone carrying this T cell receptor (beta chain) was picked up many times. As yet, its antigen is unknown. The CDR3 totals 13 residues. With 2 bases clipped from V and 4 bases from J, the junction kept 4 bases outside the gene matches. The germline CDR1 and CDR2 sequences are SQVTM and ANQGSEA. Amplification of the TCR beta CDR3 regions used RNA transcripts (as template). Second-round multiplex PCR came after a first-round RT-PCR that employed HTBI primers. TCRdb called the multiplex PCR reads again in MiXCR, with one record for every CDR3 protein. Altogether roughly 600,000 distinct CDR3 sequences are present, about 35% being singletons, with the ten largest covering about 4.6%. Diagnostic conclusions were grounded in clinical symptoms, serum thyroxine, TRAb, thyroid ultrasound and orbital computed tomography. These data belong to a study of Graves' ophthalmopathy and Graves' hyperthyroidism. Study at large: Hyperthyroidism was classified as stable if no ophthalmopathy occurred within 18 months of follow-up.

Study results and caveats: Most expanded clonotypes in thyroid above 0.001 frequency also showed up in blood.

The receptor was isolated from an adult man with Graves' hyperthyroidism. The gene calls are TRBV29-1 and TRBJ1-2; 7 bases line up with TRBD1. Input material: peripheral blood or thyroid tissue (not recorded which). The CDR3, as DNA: TGCAGCGTTGAAAGGGGGCTTAGCTATGGCTACACCTTC. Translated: CSVERGLSYGYTF.